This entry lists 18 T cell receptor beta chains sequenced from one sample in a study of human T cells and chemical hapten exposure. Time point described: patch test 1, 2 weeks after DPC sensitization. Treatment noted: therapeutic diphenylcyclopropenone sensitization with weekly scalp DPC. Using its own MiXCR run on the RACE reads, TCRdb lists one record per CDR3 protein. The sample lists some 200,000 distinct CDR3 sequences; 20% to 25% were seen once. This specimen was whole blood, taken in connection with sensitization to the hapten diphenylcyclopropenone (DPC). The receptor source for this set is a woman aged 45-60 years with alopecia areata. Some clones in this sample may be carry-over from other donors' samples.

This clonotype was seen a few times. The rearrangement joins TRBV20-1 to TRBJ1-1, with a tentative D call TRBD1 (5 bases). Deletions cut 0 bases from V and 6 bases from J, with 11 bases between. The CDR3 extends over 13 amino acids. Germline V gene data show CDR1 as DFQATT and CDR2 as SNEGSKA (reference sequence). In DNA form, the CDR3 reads TGCAGTGCTAGAGATGTGGGGGGGGCTGAAGCTTTCTTT. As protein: CSARDVGGAEAFF.

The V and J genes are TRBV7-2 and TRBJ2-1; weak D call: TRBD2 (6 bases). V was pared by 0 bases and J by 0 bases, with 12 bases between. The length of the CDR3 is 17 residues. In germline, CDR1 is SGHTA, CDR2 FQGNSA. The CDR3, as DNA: TGTGCCAGCAGCTTAGCCGGAACCGGGAGCTCCTACAATGAGCAGTTCTTC. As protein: CASSLAGTGSSYNEQFF.

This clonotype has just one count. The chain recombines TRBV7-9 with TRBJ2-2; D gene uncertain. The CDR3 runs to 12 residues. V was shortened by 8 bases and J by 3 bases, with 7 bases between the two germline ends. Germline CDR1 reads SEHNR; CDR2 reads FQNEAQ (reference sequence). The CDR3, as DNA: TGTGCCAGCCCCCTCCACACCGGGGAGCTGTTTTTT. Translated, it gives CASPLHTGELFF.

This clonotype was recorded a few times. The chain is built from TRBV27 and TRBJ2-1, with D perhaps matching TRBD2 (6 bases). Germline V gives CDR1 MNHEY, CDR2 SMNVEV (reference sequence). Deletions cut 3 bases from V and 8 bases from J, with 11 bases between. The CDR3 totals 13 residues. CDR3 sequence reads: CASSLVGGYEQFF. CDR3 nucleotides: TGTGCCAGCAGTTTGGTGGGAGGCTATGAGCAGTTCTTC.

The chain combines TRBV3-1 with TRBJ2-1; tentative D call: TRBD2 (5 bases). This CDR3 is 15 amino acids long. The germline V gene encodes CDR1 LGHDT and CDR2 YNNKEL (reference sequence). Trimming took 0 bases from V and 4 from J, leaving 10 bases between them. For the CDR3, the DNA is TGTGCCAGCAGCCAAGATTCCCGCGGGTACAATGAGCAGTTCTTC. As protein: CASSQDSRGYNEQFF.

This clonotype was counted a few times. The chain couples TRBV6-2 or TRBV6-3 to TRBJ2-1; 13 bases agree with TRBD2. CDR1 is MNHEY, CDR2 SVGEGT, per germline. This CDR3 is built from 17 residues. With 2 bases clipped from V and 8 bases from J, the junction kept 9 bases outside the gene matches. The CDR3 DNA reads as TGTGCCAGCAGTTACCGCAGAGGACTAGCGGGAGTGTATGAGCAGTTCTTC. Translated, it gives CASSYRRGLAGVYEQFF.

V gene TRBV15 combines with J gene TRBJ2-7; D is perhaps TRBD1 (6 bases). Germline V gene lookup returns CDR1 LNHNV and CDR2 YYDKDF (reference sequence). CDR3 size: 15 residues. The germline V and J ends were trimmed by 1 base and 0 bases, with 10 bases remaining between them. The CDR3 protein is CATSRGGQFSYEQYF. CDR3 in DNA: TGTGCCACCAGCAGAGGTGGACAGTTCTCCTACGAGCAGTACTTC. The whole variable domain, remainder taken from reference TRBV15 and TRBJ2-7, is DAMVIQNPRYQVTQFGKPVTLSCSQTLNHNVMYWYQQKSSQAPKLLFHYYDKDFNNEADTPDNFQSRRPNTSFCFLDIRSPGLGDTAMYLCATSRGGQFSYEQYFGPGTRLTVT.

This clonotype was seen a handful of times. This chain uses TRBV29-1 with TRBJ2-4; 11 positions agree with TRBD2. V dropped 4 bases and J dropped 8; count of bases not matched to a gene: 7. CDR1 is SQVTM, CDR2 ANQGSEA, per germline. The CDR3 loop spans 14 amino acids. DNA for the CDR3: TGCAGCGTTGGGTCTAGCGGGAGGATAGACATTCAGTACTTC. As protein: CSVGSSGRIDIQYF. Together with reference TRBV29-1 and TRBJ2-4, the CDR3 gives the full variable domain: SAVISQKPSRDICQRGTSLTIQCQVDSQVTMMFWYRQQPGQSLTLIATANQGSEATYESGFVIDKFPISRPNLTFSTLTVSNMSPEDSSIYLCSVGSSGRIDIQYFGAGTRLSVL.

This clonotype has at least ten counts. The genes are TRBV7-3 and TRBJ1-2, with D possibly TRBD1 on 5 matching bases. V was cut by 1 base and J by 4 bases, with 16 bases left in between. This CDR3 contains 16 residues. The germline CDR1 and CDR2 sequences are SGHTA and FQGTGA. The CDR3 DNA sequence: TGTGCCAGCAGCTTAAACGCTCCAGGGAATGGCTATGGCTACACCTTC. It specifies CASSLNAPGNGYGYTF. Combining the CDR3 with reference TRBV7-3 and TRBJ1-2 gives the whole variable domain GAGVSQTPSNKVTEKGKYVELRCDPISGHTALYWYRQSLGQGPEFLIYFQGTGAADDSGLPNDRFFAVRPEGSVSTLKIQRTERGDSAVYLCASSLNAPGNGYGYTFGSGTRLTVV.

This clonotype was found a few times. CDR3 DNA: TGTGCCACCTCACGGGAAATCTATGGCTACACCTTC. This codes for CATSREIYGYTF. The chain carries TRBV7-9 and TRBJ1-2; no definite D call. V lost 10 bases, J lost 4 bases, and 13 bases lay in between. The CDR3 covers 12 residues. Germline V gene sequence: CDR1 SEHNR, CDR2 FQNEAQ (reference sequence).

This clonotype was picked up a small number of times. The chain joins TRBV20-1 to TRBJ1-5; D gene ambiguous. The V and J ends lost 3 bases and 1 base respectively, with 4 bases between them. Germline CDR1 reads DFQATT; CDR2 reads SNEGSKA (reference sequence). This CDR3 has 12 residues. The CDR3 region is CSARSSNQPQHF. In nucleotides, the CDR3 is TGCAGTGCTAGGTCCAGCAATCAGCCCCAGCATTTT.

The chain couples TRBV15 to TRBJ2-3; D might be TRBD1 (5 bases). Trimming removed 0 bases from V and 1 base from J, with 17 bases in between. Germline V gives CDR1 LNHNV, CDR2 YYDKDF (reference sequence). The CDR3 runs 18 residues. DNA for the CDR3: TGTGCCACCAGCAGAGATCCCCCCGCCCGACAGCGCACAGATACGCAGTATTTT. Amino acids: CATSRDPPARQRTDTQYF. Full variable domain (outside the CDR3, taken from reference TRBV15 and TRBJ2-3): DAMVIQNPRYQVTQFGKPVTLSCSQTLNHNVMYWYQQKSSQAPKLLFHYYDKDFNNEADTPDNFQSRRPNTSFCFLDIRSPGLGDTAMYLCATSRDPPARQRTDTQYFGPGTRLTVL.

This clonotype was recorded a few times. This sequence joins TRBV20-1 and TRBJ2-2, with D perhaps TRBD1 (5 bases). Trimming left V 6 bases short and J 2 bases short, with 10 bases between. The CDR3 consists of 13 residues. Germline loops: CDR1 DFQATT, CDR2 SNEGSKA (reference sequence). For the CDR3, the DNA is TGCAGTGCCCCGGACACAAACACCGGGGAGCTGTTTTTT. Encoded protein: CSAPDTNTGELFF.

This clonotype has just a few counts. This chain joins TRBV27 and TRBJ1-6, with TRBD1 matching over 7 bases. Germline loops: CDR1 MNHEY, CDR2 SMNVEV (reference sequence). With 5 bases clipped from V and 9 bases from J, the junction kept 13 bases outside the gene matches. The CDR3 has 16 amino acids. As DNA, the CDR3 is TGTGCCAGCAGTCCCAGAGGACAGGTGATGGGTTCACCCCTCCACTTT. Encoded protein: CASSPRGQVMGSPLHF.

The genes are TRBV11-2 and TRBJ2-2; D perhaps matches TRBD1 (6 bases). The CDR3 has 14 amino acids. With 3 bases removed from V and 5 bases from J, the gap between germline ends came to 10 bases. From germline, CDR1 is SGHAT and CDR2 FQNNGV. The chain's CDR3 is CASSFARGTGELFF. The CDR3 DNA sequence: TGTGCCAGCAGCTTCGCCAGGGGAACCGGGGAGCTGTTTTTT.

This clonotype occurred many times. The CDR3 DNA sequence: TGCGCCAGCAGCCAAGATCTTGGACAGCCCCAGCATTTT. The encoded protein is CASSQDLGQPQHF. V and J are TRBV4-1 and TRBJ1-5; unclear D gene. The CDR3 loop spans 13 amino acids. The germline V and J ends were trimmed by 0 bases and 7 bases, with 7 bases remaining between them. Germline CDR1 reads MGHRA; CDR2 reads YSYEKL.

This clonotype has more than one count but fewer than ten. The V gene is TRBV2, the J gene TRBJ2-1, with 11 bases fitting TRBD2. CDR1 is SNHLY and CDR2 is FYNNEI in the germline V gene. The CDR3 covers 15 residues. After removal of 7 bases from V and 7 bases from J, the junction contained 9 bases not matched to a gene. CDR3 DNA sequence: TGTGCCAGCAAAGTGGGACTAGCGGTCTGGAATGAGCAGTTCTTC. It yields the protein CASKVGLAVWNEQFF.

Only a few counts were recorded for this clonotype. The CDR3: CASSDPGSSPYNEQFF. CDR3 nucleotides: TGTGCCAGCAGTGATCCCGGGAGCAGCCCCTACAATGAGCAGTTCTTC. The chain has TRBV25-1 and TRBJ2-1; possibly TRBD2 for D (6 bases). The CDR3 loop spans 16 amino acids. Trimming took 3 bases from V and 2 from J, leaving 14 bases between them. Germline-derived CDR1 and CDR2 are MGHDK and SYGVNS.